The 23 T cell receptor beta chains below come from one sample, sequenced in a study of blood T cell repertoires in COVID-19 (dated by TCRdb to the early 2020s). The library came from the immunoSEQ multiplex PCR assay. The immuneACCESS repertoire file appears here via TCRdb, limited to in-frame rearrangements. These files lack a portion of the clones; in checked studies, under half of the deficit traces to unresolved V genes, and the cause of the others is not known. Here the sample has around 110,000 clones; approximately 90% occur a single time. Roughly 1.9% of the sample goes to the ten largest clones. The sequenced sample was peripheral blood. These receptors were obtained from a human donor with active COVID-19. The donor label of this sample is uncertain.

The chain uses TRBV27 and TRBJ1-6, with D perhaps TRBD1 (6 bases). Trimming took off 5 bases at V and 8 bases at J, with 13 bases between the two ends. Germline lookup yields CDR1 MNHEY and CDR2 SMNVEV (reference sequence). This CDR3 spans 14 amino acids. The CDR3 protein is CASSITGSDSPLHF. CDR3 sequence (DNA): TGTGCCAGCAGTATTACAGGGTCGGATTCACCCCTCCACTTT.

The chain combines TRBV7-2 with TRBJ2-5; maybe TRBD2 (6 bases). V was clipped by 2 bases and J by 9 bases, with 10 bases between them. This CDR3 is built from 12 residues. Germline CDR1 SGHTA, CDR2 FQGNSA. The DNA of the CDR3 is TGTGCCAGCAGCTTAAACAGGAGGGCCCAGTACTTC. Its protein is CASSLNRRAQYF.

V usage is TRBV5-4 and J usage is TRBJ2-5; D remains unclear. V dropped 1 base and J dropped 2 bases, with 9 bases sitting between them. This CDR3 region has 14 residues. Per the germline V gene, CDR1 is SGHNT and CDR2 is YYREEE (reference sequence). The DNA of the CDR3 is TGTGCCAGCAGCTTGACCGCGAGGCAAGAGACCCAGTACTTC. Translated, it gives CASSLTARQETQYF.

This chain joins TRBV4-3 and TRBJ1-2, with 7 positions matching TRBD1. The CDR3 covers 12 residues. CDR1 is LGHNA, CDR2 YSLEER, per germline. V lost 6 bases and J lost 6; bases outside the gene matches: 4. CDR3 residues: CASSHDRDGYTF. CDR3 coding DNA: TGCGCCAGCAGTCACGACAGGGATGGCTACACCTTC.

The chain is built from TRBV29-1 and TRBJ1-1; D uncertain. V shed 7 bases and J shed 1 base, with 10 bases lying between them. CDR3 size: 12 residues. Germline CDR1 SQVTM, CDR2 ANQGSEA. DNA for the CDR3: TGCAGCGAGGTACAGCAGAACACTGAAGCTTTCTTT. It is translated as CSEVQQNTEAFF.

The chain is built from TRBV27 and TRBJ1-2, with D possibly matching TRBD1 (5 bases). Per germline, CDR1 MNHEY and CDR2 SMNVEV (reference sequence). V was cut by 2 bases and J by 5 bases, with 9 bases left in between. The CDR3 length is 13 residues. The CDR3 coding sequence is TGTGCCAGCAGTTTAGTCCAGGGTTATGGCTACACCTTC. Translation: CASSLVQGYGYTF.

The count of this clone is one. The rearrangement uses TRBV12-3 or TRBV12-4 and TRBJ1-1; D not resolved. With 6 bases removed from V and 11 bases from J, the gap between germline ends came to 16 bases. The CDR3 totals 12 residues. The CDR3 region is CASRPGNRGAFF. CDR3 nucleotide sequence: TGTGCCAGCAGACCCGGAAACCGAGGGGCTTTCTTT.

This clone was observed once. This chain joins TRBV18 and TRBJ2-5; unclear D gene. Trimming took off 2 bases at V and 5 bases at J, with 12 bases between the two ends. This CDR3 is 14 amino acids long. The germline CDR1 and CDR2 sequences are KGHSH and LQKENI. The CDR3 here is CASSPTLGVETQYF. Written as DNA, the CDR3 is TGTGCCAGCTCACCAACGCTAGGAGTGGAGACCCAGTACTTC.

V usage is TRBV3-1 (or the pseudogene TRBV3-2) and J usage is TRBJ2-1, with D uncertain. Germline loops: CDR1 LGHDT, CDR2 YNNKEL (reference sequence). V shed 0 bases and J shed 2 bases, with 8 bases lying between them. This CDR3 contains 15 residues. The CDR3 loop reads CASSQDRQAYNEQFF. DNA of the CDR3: TGTGCCAGCAGCCAAGATCGGCAGGCCTACAATGAGCAGTTCTTC.

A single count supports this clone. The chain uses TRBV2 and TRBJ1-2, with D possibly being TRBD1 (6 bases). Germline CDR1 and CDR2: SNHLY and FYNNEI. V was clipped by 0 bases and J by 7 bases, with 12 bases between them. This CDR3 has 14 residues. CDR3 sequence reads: CASSEAQGTRGYTF. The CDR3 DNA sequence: TGTGCCAGCAGTGAAGCTCAGGGGACGCGTGGCTACACCTTC.

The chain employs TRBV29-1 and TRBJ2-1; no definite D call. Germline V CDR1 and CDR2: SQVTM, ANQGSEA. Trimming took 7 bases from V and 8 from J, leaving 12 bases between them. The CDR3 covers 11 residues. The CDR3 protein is CSAEYPDEQFF. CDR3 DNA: TGCAGCGCCGAGTATCCGGATGAGCAGTTCTTC.

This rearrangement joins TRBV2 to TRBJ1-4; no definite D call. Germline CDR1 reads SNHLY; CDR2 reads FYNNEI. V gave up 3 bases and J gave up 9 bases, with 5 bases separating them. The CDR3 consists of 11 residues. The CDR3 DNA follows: TGTGCCAGCAGTGACGACAAAAAACTGTTTTTT. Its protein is CASSDDKKLFF. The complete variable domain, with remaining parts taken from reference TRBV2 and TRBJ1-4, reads EPEVTQTPSHQVTQMGQEVILRCVPISNHLYFYWYRQILGQKVEFLVSFYNNEISEKSEIFDDQFSVERPDGSNFTLKIRSTKLEDSAMYFCASSDDKKLFFGSGTQLSVL.

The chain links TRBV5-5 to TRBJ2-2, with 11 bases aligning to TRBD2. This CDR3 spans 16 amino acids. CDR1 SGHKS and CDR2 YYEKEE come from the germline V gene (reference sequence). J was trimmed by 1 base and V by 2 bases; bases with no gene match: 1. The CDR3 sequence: CASSFSGGVNTGELFF. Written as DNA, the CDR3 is TGTGCCAGCAGCTTTAGCGGGGGGGTGAACACCGGGGAGCTGTTTTTT. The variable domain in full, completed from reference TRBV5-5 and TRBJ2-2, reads DAGVTQSPTHLIKTRGQQVTLRCSPISGHKSVSWYQQVLGQGPQFIFQYYEKEERGRGNFPDRFSARQFPNYSSELNVNALLLGDSALYLCASSFSGGVNTGELFFGEGSRLTVL.

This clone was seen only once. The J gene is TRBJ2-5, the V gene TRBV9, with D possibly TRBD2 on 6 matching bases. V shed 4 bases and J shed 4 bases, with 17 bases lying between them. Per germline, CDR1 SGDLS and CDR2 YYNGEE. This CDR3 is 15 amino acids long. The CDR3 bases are TGTGCCAGCAGCCGGGACTCCAAGAGCGGAGAGACCCAGTACTTC. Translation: CASSRDSKSGETQYF.

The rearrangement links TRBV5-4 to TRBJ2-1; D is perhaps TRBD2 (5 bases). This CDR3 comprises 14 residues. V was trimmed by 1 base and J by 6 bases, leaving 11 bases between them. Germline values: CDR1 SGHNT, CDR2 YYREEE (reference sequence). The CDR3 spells CASSLLAVGNEQFF. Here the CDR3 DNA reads TGTGCCAGCAGCTTGCTAGCTGTGGGCAATGAGCAGTTCTTC. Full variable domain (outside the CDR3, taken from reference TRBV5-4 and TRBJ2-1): ETGVTQSPTHLIKTRGQQVTLRCSSQSGHNTVSWYQQALGQGPQFIFQYYREEENGRGNFPPRFSGLQFPNYSSELNVNALELDDSALYLCASSLLAVGNEQFFGPGTRLTVL.

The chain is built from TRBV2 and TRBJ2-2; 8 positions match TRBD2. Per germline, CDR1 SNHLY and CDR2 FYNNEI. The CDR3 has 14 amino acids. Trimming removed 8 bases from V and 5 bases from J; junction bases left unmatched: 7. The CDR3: CASVIRGGTGELFF. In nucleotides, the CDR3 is TGTGCCAGCGTCATTCGGGGGGGGACCGGGGAGCTGTTTTTT.

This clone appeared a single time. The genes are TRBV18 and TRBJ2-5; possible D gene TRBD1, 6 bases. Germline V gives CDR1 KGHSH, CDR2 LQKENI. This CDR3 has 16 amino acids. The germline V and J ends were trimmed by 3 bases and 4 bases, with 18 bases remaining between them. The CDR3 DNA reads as TGTGCCAGCTCACCTCGACAGGCCGAAAGTGGAGAGACCCAGTACTTC. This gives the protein CASSPRQAESGETQYF.

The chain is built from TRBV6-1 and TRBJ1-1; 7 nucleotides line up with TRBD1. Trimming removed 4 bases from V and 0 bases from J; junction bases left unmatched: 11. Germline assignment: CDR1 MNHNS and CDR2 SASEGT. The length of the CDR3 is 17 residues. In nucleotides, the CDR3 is TGTGCCAGCAGTGGACATACGAGGACAGGTATGAACACTGAAGCTTTCTTT. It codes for CASSGHTRTGMNTEAFF.

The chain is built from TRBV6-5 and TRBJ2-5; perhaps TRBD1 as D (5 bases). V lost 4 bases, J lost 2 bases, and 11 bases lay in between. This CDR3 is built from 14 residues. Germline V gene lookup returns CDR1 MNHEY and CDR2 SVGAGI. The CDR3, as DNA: TGTGCCAGCAGTTGGAGTAGGGGTCAAGAGACCCAGTACTTC. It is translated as CASSWSRGQETQYF.

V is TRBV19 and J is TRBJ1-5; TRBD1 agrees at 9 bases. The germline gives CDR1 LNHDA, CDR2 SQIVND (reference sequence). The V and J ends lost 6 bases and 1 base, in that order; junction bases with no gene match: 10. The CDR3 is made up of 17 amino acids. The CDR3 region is CASSGNLDRGSNQPQHF. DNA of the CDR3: TGTGCCAGTAGCGGTAATCTGGACAGGGGAAGCAATCAGCCCCAGCATTTT.

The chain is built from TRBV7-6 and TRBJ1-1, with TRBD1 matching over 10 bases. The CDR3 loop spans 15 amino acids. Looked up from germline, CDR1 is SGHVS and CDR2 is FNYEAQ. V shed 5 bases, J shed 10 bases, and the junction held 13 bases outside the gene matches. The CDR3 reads CASSPTGTGAGGAFF. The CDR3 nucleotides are TGTGCCAGCAGCCCTACCGGGACAGGGGCCGGGGGAGCTTTCTTT.

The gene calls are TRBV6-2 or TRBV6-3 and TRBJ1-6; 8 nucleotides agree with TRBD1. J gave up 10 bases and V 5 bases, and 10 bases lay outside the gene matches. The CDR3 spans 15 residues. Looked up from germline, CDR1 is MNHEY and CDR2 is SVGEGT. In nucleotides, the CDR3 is TGTGCCAGCAGTCGTTCAACAGGGGGGAGATCACCCCTCCACTTT. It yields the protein CASSRSTGGRSPLHF.

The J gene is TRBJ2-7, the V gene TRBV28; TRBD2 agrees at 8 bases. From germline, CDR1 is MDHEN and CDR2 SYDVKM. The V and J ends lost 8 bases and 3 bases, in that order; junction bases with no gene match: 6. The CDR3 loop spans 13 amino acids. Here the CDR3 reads CASSPGGNYEQYF. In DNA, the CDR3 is TGTGCCAGCTCTCCGGGGGGGAACTACGAGCAGTACTTC.